The subject of this entry is one T cell receptor (beta chain). Its antigen is as yet unknown. A junction boundary mismatches the germline segment, possibly from a read error. Three rounds of nested PCR, following a modified ARM-PCR protocol, produced the TCRbeta library. TCRdb ran MiXCR on the multiplex PCR reads and lists one entry per CDR3 protein. This table holds some 77,000 distinct CDR3 sequences, less than 75% found once. The sample is drawn from a study of tumor and adjacent non-tumor tissue in lung cancer. Study overall: There were approximately twelve adenocarcinoma, a couple of squamous cell carcinoma and 1 small cell lung cancer cases. Each sample yielded approximately 4 million productive TCRbeta reads on average. Stage I to III disease affected 10 men and 4 or 5 women aged roughly 30 to 76. Study results and caveats: Significantly higher TCR diversity was found in tumor than normal lung.

No cell sorting was done before RNA was extracted from the tissue. Germline lookup yields CDR1 MNHEY and CDR2 SVGAGI. This CDR3 region has 15 residues. Input material: lung tumor tissue. This TCR was recovered from a woman between 70 and 85 years old with non-small cell lung cancer. The genes are TRBV6-5 and TRBJ1-5; tentatively, D is TRBD1 (5 bases). The CDR3 sequence: CTSSIGGYVNQPQHF. Here the CDR3 DNA reads TGTACCAGCAGTATTGGGGGTTACGTCAATCAGCCCCAGCATTTT.